The rows below give T cell receptor beta chains drawn from one sample of a study of cytomegalovirus exposure and HLA in healthy donors. Generated by immunoSEQ multiplex PCR, the TCRdb table keeps only in-frame clones and is missing some. Among 40,000 or so clones listed, 60% to 75% were seen once. What was sequenced was PBMCs. These receptors all stem from a man aged 40-49 years in good health and CMV-seronegative. CDR3s include the opening cysteine and the closing phenylalanine or tryptophan. The D gene is left open where the match is weak. Only some rows state a clone size, as once, few, many or a class for expanded clones.

d_gene,v_gene,abundance,j_gene,CDR3nt,CDR3aa
-,TRBV29-1,-,TRBJ1-3,TGCAGCGTTGAAACGGACATCCCGGCTGGAAACACCATATATTTT,CSVETDIPAGNTIYF
-,TRBV11-2,-,TRBJ2-1,TGTGCCAGCAGCTTCAGTCAGAACAGCTACAATGAGCAGTTCTTC,CASSFSQNSYNEQFF
-,TRBV13,-,TRBJ2-3,TGTGCCAGCAGCCCAACAGGTACTTATACGCAGTATTTT,CASSPTGTYTQYF
-,TRBV28,-,TRBJ2-5,TGTGCCAGCAGTTTCACTTCTAGCTTAGAGACCCAGTACTTC,CASSFTSSLETQYF
-,TRBV4-1,-,TRBJ1-6,TGCGCCAGCAGCCAAGGAGAGGTTCAGTCCCACTCCTATAATTCACCCCTCCACTTT,CASSQGEVQSHSYNSPLHF
TRBD1,TRBV6-6,-,TRBJ1-2,TGTGCCAGCAGTTACCAAGGGACAGTTTATGGCTACACCTTC,CASSYQGTVYGYTF
-,TRBV7-6,-,TRBJ1-5,TGTGCCAGCAGCCAAGTCCCGGGAGAAGGTCAGCCCCAGCATTTT,CASSQVPGEGQPQHF
TRBD1,TRBV18,-,TRBJ1-6,TGTGCCAGCTCCCCCGGGACAGGGGGCAATTCACCCCTCCACTTT,CASSPGTGGNSPLHF
TRBD2,TRBV30,-,TRBJ2-7,TGTGCCTGGAGGCCGTCGGGGGGGTTCGACCACGAGCAGTACTTC,CAWRPSGGFDHEQYF
TRBD2,TRBV7-2,once,TRBJ2-7,TGTGCCAGCAGCGGGACTAGCGGAAACAACGAGCAGTACTTC,CASSGTSGNNEQYF
-,TRBV6-5,-,TRBJ1-5,TGTGCCAGCAGTTACTCGGGCAGGGTAAATCAGCCCCAGCATTTT,CASSYSGRVNQPQHF
-,TRBV28,-,TRBJ1-6,TGTGCCAGCAGTTTTGGGGGGAGGCGGTATAATTCACCCCTCCACTTT,CASSFGGRRYNSPLHF
-,TRBV9,-,TRBJ2-3,TGTGCCAGCAGCACCTCTCGGACAGCCAGCACAGATACGCAGTATTTT,CASSTSRTASTDTQYF
-,TRBV7-3,-,TRBJ2-2,TGTGCCAGCAGCTTAGCAGCGAACACCGGGGAGCTGTTTTTT,CASSLAANTGELFF
-,TRBV15,-,TRBJ2-3,TGTGCCACCAGCAGCGGCCCCGGGGATACGCAGTATTTT,CATSSGPGDTQYF
-,TRBV4-2,-,TRBJ2-7,TGTGCCAGCAGCCAAGAGACGGGGGTTCCCTACGAGCAGTACTTC,CASSQETGVPYEQYF
-,TRBV11-3,-,TRBJ2-7,TGTGCCAGCAGCTTAGAGGGGGGTGGGGAGCAGTACTTC,CASSLEGGGEQYF
-,TRBV7-9,-,TRBJ1-1,TGTGCCAGCAGCCCCAGACAGGAGATGAACACTGAAGCTTTCTTT,CASSPRQEMNTEAFF
TRBD2,TRBV2,-,TRBJ2-1,TGTGCCAGCAGTGAAAAGGAGACTAGCGGGTACAATGAGCAGTTCTTC,CASSEKETSGYNEQFF
-,TRBV13,-,TRBJ1-2,TGTGCCAGCAGGTCATGGGGGGGATATAATGGCTACACCTTC,CASRSWGGYNGYTF
TRBD2,TRBV30,-,TRBJ2-5,TGTGCCTGGAATCTGGCTAGCGGGGGAATAGAGACCCAGTACTTC,CAWNLASGGIETQYF
-,TRBV4-1,-,TRBJ1-2,TGCGCCAGCAGCCAAGATATGGCCGGGCCCCGAGGGAACTATGGCTACACCTTC,CASSQDMAGPRGNYGYTF